This T cell receptor (beta chain) is drawn from a study of shared clonotypes between healthy human individuals. For this clone: Its ends do not fully match the called genes, so a read error is possible.

Germline CDR1 reads SSHAT; CDR2 reads FNYEAQ (reference sequence). The CDR3 spans 14 residues. The assay was immunoSEQ multiplex PCR, and TCRdb's table has in-frame clones only and misses some. This sample carries about 1.5 million clones, 96% of them seen once, and the ten largest clones take 0.95% to 1.5%. The sample consisted of naive CD4+ T cells sorted from blood. Subset meaning: CD45RA+ positively selected. The chain is built from TRBV7-7 and TRBJ2-5; 8 bases map to TRBD1. The receptor comes from a man under 40 in good health. CDR3 DNA sequence: TGTGCTAGCAGCACAGACAGGGGTTGGGAGACCCAGTACTTC. Its translation is CASSTDRGWETQYF. The entire variable domain, with the rest obtained from reference TRBV7-7 and TRBJ2-5, is as follows: GAGVSQSPRYKVTKRGQDVTLRCDPISSHATLYWYQQALGQGPEFLTYFNYEAQPDKSGLPSDRFSAERPEGSISTLTIQRTEQRDSAMYRCASSTDRGWETQYFGPGTRLLVL.